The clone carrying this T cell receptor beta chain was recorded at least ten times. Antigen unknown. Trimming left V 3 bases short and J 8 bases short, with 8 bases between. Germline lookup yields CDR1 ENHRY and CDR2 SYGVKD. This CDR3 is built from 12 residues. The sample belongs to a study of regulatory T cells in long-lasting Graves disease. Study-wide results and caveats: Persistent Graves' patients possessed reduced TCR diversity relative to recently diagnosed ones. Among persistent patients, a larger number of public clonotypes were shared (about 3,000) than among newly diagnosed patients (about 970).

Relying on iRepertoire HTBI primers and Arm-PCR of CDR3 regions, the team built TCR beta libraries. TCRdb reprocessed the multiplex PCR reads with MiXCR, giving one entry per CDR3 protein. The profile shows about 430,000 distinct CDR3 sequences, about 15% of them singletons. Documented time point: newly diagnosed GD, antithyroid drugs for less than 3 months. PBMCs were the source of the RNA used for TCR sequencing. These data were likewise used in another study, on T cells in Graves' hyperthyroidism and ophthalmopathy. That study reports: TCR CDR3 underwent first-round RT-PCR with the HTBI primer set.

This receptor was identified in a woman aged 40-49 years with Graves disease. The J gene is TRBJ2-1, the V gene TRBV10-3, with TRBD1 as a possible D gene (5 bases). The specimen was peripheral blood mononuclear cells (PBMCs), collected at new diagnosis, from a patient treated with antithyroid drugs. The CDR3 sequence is CAISDQGHEQFF. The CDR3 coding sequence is TGTGCCATCAGTGATCAGGGCCATGAGCAGTTCTTC.